The rows below give T cell receptor beta chains drawn from one sample of a study of blood T cell repertoires in COVID-19. The data were produced by immunoSEQ multiplex PCR, yet TCRdb's version contains in-frame clones alone and is incomplete. Found here are 200,000 or so clones, 83% of them singletons; the top ten hold approximately 5%. Material: PBMCs or T cells enriched from blood (not recorded which). The receptor set was obtained from a woman in her forties or fifties who had been exposed to COVID-19. Each CDR3 is given with its conserved first and last residue. D genes are given only for firm matches. Only part of the rows carry a size: once, few, many, or a class if the clone is expanded.

j_gene,v_gene,abundance,d_gene,CDR3aa,CDR3nt
TRBJ2-3,TRBV18,.,TRBD1,CASSKADRDNTDTQYF,TGTGCCAGCTCCAAGGCGGACAGGGATAACACAGATACGCAGTATTTT
TRBJ2-5,TRBV15,.,.,CATSRAWGGPQETQYF,TGTGCCACCAGCAGAGCTTGGGGGGGGCCACAAGAGACCCAGTACTTC
TRBJ2-3,TRBV5-1,.,.,CASSLDNSPTDTQYF,TGCGCCAGCAGCTTGGACAACAGTCCCACAGATACGCAGTATTTT
TRBJ2-3,TRBV5-1,.,.,CASSTRGEGDTQYF,TGCGCCAGCAGCACCCGGGGAGAAGGAGATACGCAGTATTTT
TRBJ2-3,TRBV6-2/TRBV6-3,few,.,CASSYGALTATDTQYF,TGTGCCAGCAGTTACGGGGCCTTGACGGCAACAGATACGCAGTATTTT
TRBJ2-1,TRBV6-5,.,.,CASGQSSSYNEQFF,TGTGCCAGCGGACAGTCCAGCTCCTACAATGAGCAGTTCTTC
TRBJ1-1,TRBV7-2,.,TRBD1,CASSLTADRAPNTEAFF,TGTGCCAGCAGCTTAACGGCGGACAGGGCCCCGAACACTGAAGCTTTCTTT
TRBJ2-1,TRBV20-1,.,TRBD2,CSASGLVVGVVDNEQFF,TGCAGTGCTAGTGGACTAGTTGTGGGGGTTGTTGACAATGAGCAGTTCTTC
TRBJ2-1,TRBV14,.,TRBD1,CASSHYRDRAYNEQFF,TGTGCCAGCAGCCATTACCGGGACAGGGCTTACAATGAGCAGTTCTTC
TRBJ2-7,TRBV3-1/TRBV3-2,.,TRBD2,CASSQVPLGGGGTKQYF,TGTGCCAGCAGCCAAGTCCCCCTAGGCGGGGGGGGTACGAAGCAGTACTTC
TRBJ2-7,TRBV9,.,TRBD2,CASSGGGGSKSYEQYF,TGTGCCAGCAGTGGCGGGGGGGGCAGTAAGTCCTACGAGCAGTACTTC
TRBJ1-1,TRBV7-9,.,.,CASSFPGKNTEAFF,TGTGCCAGCAGCTTCCCAGGCAAGAACACTGAAGCTTTCTTT
TRBJ1-6,TRBV5-1,.,TRBD1,CASSRDRANNSPLHF,TGCGCCAGCAGTCGCGACAGGGCTAATAATTCACCCCTCCACTTT
TRBJ1-3,TRBV7-9,.,.,CASSSPPVDTIYF,TGTGCCAGCAGCTCCCCGCCGGTGGACACCATATATTTT
TRBJ1-1,TRBV6-1,.,.,CASRGHLRDTEAFF,TGTGCCAGCAGGGGACACCTAAGGGACACTGAAGCTTTCTTT